Shown below are 19 T cell receptor beta chains from a single sample sequenced in a study of blood T cells in healthy people across ages. It was with a sample-barcoded 5' primer and a J-beta primer mix that a second PCR of about 7 to 12 cycles was run. TCRdb reprocessed the 5' RACE reads with MiXCR, giving one entry per CDR3 protein. The table has 850,000 to 950,000 distinct CDR3 sequences, under 30% seen once. Sequenced material: blood. These TCRs come from a woman older than 75 in good health.

This clonotype occurred many times. The CDR3 DNA reads as TGTGCCAGCAGCCATCGGGGGACGAGCTCCTACGAGCAGTACTTC. Encoded protein: CASSHRGTSSYEQYF. The V gene is TRBV3-1, the J gene TRBJ2-7; D perhaps matches TRBD2 (6 bases). Germline values: CDR1 LGHDT, CDR2 YNNKEL (reference sequence). V lost 3 bases and J lost 0, with 12 bases in between. This CDR3 is built from 15 residues.

This clonotype was observed a single time. The CDR3 ends on some other residue instead of the conserved phenylalanine or tryptophan, so this is likely a read error. The chain carries TRBV7-2 and TRBJ2-7; D might be TRBD1 (5 bases). The J call may be faulty, since TRBJ2-5 better matches the DNA end. Germline V gives CDR1 SGHTA, CDR2 FQGNSA. The CDR3 is 14 residues long. CDR3 in DNA: TGTGCCAGCAGCTTAGCCAGACAGCAAGAGACCCAGTACTGC. Amino acids: CASSLARQQETQYC.

V and J are TRBV21-1 and TRBJ1-5; the table calls TRBD1, which could not be checked here. TRBV21-1 is reported as a pseudogene. This CDR3 comprises 18 residues. As DNA, the CDR3 is TGTGCCAGCAGCAAAGCCCACACAAGGGGTAGGGGCAATCAGCCCCAGCATTTT. As protein: CASSKAHTRGRGNQPQHF.

This clonotype has at least ten counts. The CDR3 spells CASSTNLRDPFYYEQYF. The CDR3 bases are TGTGCCAGCAGTACCAACCTCCGGGACCCTTTTTATTACGAGCAGTACTTC. The chain is built from TRBV12-3 or TRBV12-4 and TRBJ2-7; D tentatively fits TRBD1 or TRBD2 (5 bases each). This CDR3 has 17 residues. Trimming took 5 bases from V and 4 from J, leaving 24 bases between them.

The chain links TRBV7-3 to TRBJ2-3; maybe TRBD2 (5 bases). CDR1 is SGHTA, CDR2 FQGTGA, per germline. The CDR3 loop spans 16 amino acids. Deletions cut 1 base from V and 4 bases from J, with 15 bases between. The CDR3 here is CASSLKGYGESDTQYF. Written as DNA, the CDR3 is TGTGCCAGCAGCTTAAAGGGCTATGGGGAGTCAGATACGCAGTATTTT. Supplemented by reference TRBV7-3 and TRBJ2-3, the full variable domain reads GAGVSQTPSNKVTEKGKYVELRCDPISGHTALYWYRQSLGQGPEFLIYFQGTGAADDSGLPNDRFFAVRPEGSVSTLKIQRTERGDSAVYLCASSLKGYGESDTQYFGPGTRLTVL.

This clonotype was counted once. One end of the junction does not line up with germline, which may come from a read error. The chain is built from TRBV19 and TRBJ2-6, with D perhaps matching TRBD1 (5 bases). The CDR3 is 18 amino acids. Per the germline V gene, CDR1 is LNHDA and CDR2 is SQIVND (reference sequence). CDR3 residues: CASKETVYYPSGANVRTF. The CDR3 bases are TGTGCCAGTAAGGAGACAGTCTACTACCCTTCTGGGGCCAACGTCCGGACTTTC.

V is TRBV6-2 or TRBV6-3 and J is TRBJ1-2; TRBD1 matches at 8 bases. This CDR3 comprises 14 residues. Unmatched junction bases numbered 11, after V lost 6 bases and J lost 8 bases. Germline V lookup: CDR1 MNHEY, CDR2 SVGEGT. The CDR3 loop is CASSQLGQGGGYTF. Written as DNA, the CDR3 is TGTGCCAGCAGCCAACTAGGACAGGGCGGCGGCTACACCTTC.

This clonotype appeared many times. The chain combines TRBV3-1 with TRBJ1-2; no definite D call. CDR3 size: 14 residues. V dropped 0 bases and J dropped 4 bases, with 9 bases sitting between them. The germline CDR1 and CDR2 sequences are LGHDT and YNNKEL (reference sequence). The CDR3 sequence: CASSQDRSPYGYTF. CDR3 nucleotides: TGTGCCAGCAGCCAAGACAGGTCCCCCTATGGCTACACCTTC.

The sample holds many counts of this clonotype. The genes are TRBV15 and TRBJ2-3, with TRBD2 matching over 12 bases. The V gene's germline CDR1 is LNHNV and CDR2 YYDKDF (reference sequence). This CDR3 comprises 15 residues. J lost 3 bases, V lost 4 bases, and 2 bases had no gene match. The CDR3 sequence is CATSKTSGGTDTQYF. DNA for the CDR3: TGTGCCACCAGCAAAACTAGCGGGGGGACAGATACGCAGTATTTT.

The table lists this clonotype with a few counts. The chain recombines TRBV7-2 with TRBJ2-2; tentative D call: TRBD1 (5 bases). There are 11 residues in the CDR3. Between the trimmed V and J ends, which lost 11 bases and 8 bases, there was a span of 12 bases. The V gene's germline CDR1 is SGHTA and CDR2 FQGNSA. The CDR3 DNA is TGTGCCGTAAGGGGTCTTGGGGAGCTGTTTTTT. Encoded protein: CAVRGLGELFF.

This clonotype has a handful of counts. This sequence joins TRBV20-1 and TRBJ1-1; perhaps TRBD1 as D (5 bases). This CDR3 is 15 amino acids long. Germline V gives CDR1 DFQATT, CDR2 SNEGSKA (reference sequence). Trimming cost V 5 bases and J 1 base, with 17 bases left between them. This CDR3 reads CSAPRRGRENTEAFF. The CDR3 DNA follows: TGCAGTGCTCCTAGGAGGGGCAGGGAGAACACTGAAGCTTTCTTT.

V usage is TRBV5-5 and J usage is TRBJ2-1, with 7 bases fitting TRBD2. From germline, CDR1 is SGHKS and CDR2 YYEKEE (reference sequence). CDR3 length: 15 amino acids. V lost 3 bases and J lost 5; bases outside the gene matches: 8. The CDR3 protein is CASSWRVGGDNEQFF. The CDR3 bases are TGTGCCAGCAGCTGGCGGGTGGGAGGGGACAATGAGCAGTTCTTC.

To note about this clonotype: A much larger clone is a single base away; this may be a read error. J is TRBJ2-1 and V is TRBV20-1, with TRBD1 matching 9 bases. The DNA end is a closer match to TRBJ2-7, so the J assignment may be wrong. The germline V gene encodes CDR1 DFQATT and CDR2 SNEGSKA (reference sequence). There are 14 residues in the CDR3. The CDR3 reads CSAGGQGVYNEQYF. The DNA of the CDR3 is TGCAGTGCGGGGGGACAGGGTGTGTACAATGAGCAGTACTTC.

V is TRBV5-1 and J is TRBJ2-5; a possible D gene is TRBD1 (6 bases). The V end lost 2 bases, the J end lost 1 base, and 12 bases lay between the germline ends. Germline V CDR1 and CDR2: SGHRS, YFSETQ. The CDR3 consists of 15 residues. The CDR3 nucleotides are TGCGCCAGCAGCTTCCTTCAGGGGTTCCAAGAGACCCAGTACTTC. Protein sequence: CASSFLQGFQETQYF.

This clonotype has a count of ten or more. This rearrangement joins TRBV7-2 to TRBJ1-2; 9 bases map to TRBD1. Per the germline V gene, CDR1 is SGHTA and CDR2 is FQGNSA. The ends lost 5 bases at V and 2 bases at J; junction bases unmatched: 6. The CDR3 sequence is 15 residues long. The CDR3 sequence is CASSPGQGGNYGYTF. The CDR3, as DNA: TGTGCCAGCAGCCCGGGACAGGGAGGGAACTATGGCTACACCTTC.

Of note for this clonotype: Being one base from a much bigger clone, this may be a read error. This chain links TRBV20-1 with TRBJ2-5; D gene unclear. The CDR3 loop spans 11 amino acids. Germline V gene sequence: CDR1 DFQATT, CDR2 SNEGSKA (reference sequence). CDR3 in DNA: TGCAGTGCTACCGGCTTAGAGACCCGGTACTTC. It codes for CSATGLETRYF.

The table lists this clonotype with many counts. Since a much larger clone is just one base distant, this may be a read error. This chain's CDR3 is CAISDGSREPQHF. The CDR3 coding sequence is TGTGCCATCAGTGATGGCAGTCGAGAGCCCCAGCATTTT. This sequence joins TRBV10-3 and TRBJ1-5; D is unclear. V was cut by 3 bases and J by 8 bases, with 11 bases left in between. The CDR3 has 13 amino acids. CDR1 and CDR2 from the germline V gene are ENHRY and SYGVKD.

This chain uses TRBV6-1 with TRBJ2-5, with TRBD2 matching over 9 bases. V lost 8 bases and J lost 5; bases outside the gene matches: 15. The CDR3 is 16 residues long. Germline V lookup: CDR1 MNHNS, CDR2 SASEGT. CDR3 protein: CASGSGWRGGLETQYF. CDR3 nucleotide sequence: TGTGCCAGCGGCAGTGGATGGCGGGGGGGCCTCGAGACCCAGTACTTC.

The chain links TRBV18 to TRBJ2-7, with unresolved D. The germline V and J ends were trimmed by 1 base and 0 bases, with 7 bases remaining between them. CDR1 is KGHSH, CDR2 LQKENI, per germline. The CDR3 length is 14 residues. The chain's CDR3 is CASSPRDNSYEQYF. The CDR3 nucleotides are TGTGCCAGCTCACCACGAGACAACTCCTACGAGCAGTACTTC.